Listed here are 19 T cell receptor beta chains from one sample, sequenced in a study of T cell repertoires in cytomegalovirus infection. Their antigens remain unidentified. TCRdb fed the reads into MiXCR, producing one record per CDR3 protein. The sample lists approximately 910,000 distinct CDR3 sequences, about a third seen once, with 13% in the top ten. Sequencing was performed on cultured CD8+ T cells from PBMCs, taken from culture after CMV antigen stimulation. These receptors all come from a human donor in good health (CMV status not recorded). Some clones in this sample may be carry-over from other donors' samples.

Concerning this clonotype itself: A much larger clone differs from this one at a single base, so this may be a read error. The conserved final phenylalanine or tryptophan is absent from the CDR3, which likely points to a read error. The J gene is TRBJ1-2, the V gene TRBV7-8; 10 bases are a match to TRBD1. This CDR3 comprises 16 residues. The V gene's germline CDR1 is SGHVS and CDR2 FQNEAQ. Trimming took 1 base from V and 6 from J; bases not matched to a gene: 8. The CDR3 here is CASSLVRQGAMDGYTI. DNA for the CDR3: TGTGCCAGCAGCTTAGTCCGACAGGGGGCAATGGATGGCTACACCATC.

This clonotype was seen a handful of times. V is TRBV19 and J is TRBJ2-1; 8 positions agree with TRBD2. This CDR3 spans 14 amino acids. V lost 3 bases to trimming and J lost 6 bases; unmatched junction nucleotides: 4. Germline V CDR1 and CDR2: LNHDA, SQIVND (reference sequence). This chain's CDR3 is CASSMDRGGNEQFF. CDR3 in DNA: TGTGCCAGTAGTATGGATCGGGGGGGCAATGAGCAGTTCTTC.

The V gene is TRBV4-3, the J gene TRBJ1-2, with D hard to call. The V and J ends lost 2 bases and 0 bases respectively, with 7 bases between them. CDR3 size: 14 residues. Germline CDR1 and CDR2: LGHNA and YSLEER. The CDR3: CASSQINPNYGYTF. In DNA, the CDR3 is TGCGCCAGCAGCCAAATTAATCCTAACTATGGCTACACCTTC.

This clonotype was seen more than once but under ten times. In nucleotides, the CDR3 is TGTGCCAGCAGCCCAGGCGGGGGGACCTACAATGAGCAGTTCTTC. As protein: CASSPGGGTYNEQFF. The rearrangement joins TRBV7-9 to TRBJ2-1; 8 bases line up with TRBD2. The CDR3 runs to 15 residues. Germline V lookup: CDR1 SEHNR, CDR2 FQNEAQ (reference sequence). V dropped 5 bases and J dropped 2; count of bases not matched to a gene: 5.

This clonotype was seen more than once but under ten times. The rearrangement uses TRBV14 and TRBJ2-5, with D uncertain. Trimming pared 1 base from V and 2 bases from J, leaving 8 bases between. The CDR3 loop spans 14 amino acids. Germline CDR1 SGHDN, CDR2 FVKESK. The CDR3 sequence: CASSQVRSQETQYF. The CDR3 nucleotides are TGTGCCAGCAGCCAAGTCCGAAGTCAAGAGACCCAGTACTTC.

V usage is TRBV5-1 and J usage is TRBJ1-1, with D unclear. The CDR3 loop spans 15 amino acids. Germline V CDR1 and CDR2: SGHRS, YFSETQ. V was cut by 2 bases and J by 0 bases, with 11 bases left in between. CDR3 sequence: CASSLETSMNTEAFF. CDR3 nucleotides: TGCGCCAGCAGCTTAGAGACATCCATGAACACTGAAGCTTTCTTT.

The gene calls are TRBV9 and TRBJ1-1; D not resolved. V was clipped by 4 bases and J by 7 bases, with 11 bases between them. Germline CDR1 is SGDLS and CDR2 is YYNGEE. The CDR3 spans 12 residues. DNA of the CDR3: TGTGCCAGCAGCAATTTCGGTAATGAAGCTTTCTTT. Protein product: CASSNFGNEAFF.

The V call is TRBV7-2, the J call TRBJ1-5; the match to TRBD1 covers 7 bases. The CDR3 length is 16 residues. CDR1 and CDR2 (germline): SGHTA, FQGNSA. The ends lost 5 bases at V and 2 bases at J; junction bases unmatched: 9. CDR3 region: CASSAVQGERNQPQHF. The DNA of the CDR3 is TGTGCCAGCAGCGCTGTTCAGGGGGAACGCAATCAGCCCCAGCATTTT.

This clonotype was observed a few times. The chain recombines TRBV5-5 with TRBJ1-2; D is unclear. The V end was cut by 2 bases, the J end by 8 bases, with 22 bases between. Germline assignment: CDR1 SGHKS and CDR2 YYEKEE (reference sequence). The CDR3 totals 16 residues. The CDR3: CASSLSWEWVFWGYTF. DNA of the CDR3: TGTGCCAGCAGCTTATCATGGGAATGGGTGTTTTGGGGCTACACCTTC.

Ten or more counts support this clonotype. The J gene is TRBJ2-1, the V gene TRBV7-6; D uncertain. The CDR3 covers 13 residues. Germline values: CDR1 SGHVS, CDR2 FNYEAQ. V was clipped by 0 bases and J by 8 bases, with 8 bases between them. CDR3 loop: CASSLAVRDEQFF. The CDR3 DNA reads TGTGCCAGCAGCTTAGCGGTAAGGGATGAGCAGTTCTTC.

Many counts were recorded for this clonotype. The rearrangement uses TRBV7-2 and TRBJ1-2; D remains ambiguous. Germline values: CDR1 SGHTA, CDR2 FQGNSA. This CDR3 spans 14 amino acids. The V end lost 1 base, the J end lost 4 bases, and 10 bases lay between the germline ends. CDR3 nucleotides: TGTGCCAGCAGCTTAGAGGCCAGTTCCTATGGCTACACCTTC. Its translation: CASSLEASSYGYTF.

The V gene is TRBV6-5, the J gene TRBJ2-5, with D maybe TRBD2 (6 bases). Germline V gives CDR1 MNHEY, CDR2 SVGAGI. V was pared by 7 bases and J by 5 bases, with 20 bases between. The CDR3 runs to 15 residues. The CDR3 DNA is TGTGCCAGCAATTTAAACCCCGGGACTTTGGAGACCCAGTACTTC. This codes for CASNLNPGTLETQYF.

The chain uses TRBV6-6 and TRBJ2-2; 8 bases map to TRBD2. Germline CDR1 MNHNY, CDR2 SVGAGI (reference sequence). Germline trimming cut 6 bases from V and 7 bases from J; bases unmatched to any gene: 7. The CDR3 runs to 14 residues. The CDR3: CASSNGGAGGELFF. The CDR3 DNA reads TGTGCCAGCAGCAACGGGGGGGCAGGCGGGGAGCTGTTTTTT.

The chain uses TRBV27 and TRBJ2-5; maybe TRBD2 (6 bases). CDR3 length: 15 amino acids. Between the trimmed V and J ends, which lost 7 bases and 2 bases, there was a span of 17 bases. Germline CDR1 MNHEY, CDR2 SMNVEV (reference sequence). For the CDR3, the DNA is TGTGCCAGCAAAAGGAGGGCGATACCACAAGAGACCCAGTACTTC. Its protein product is CASKRRAIPQETQYF.

This clonotype was recorded a few times. J is TRBJ2-3 and V is TRBV20-1; TRBD2 is a possible D gene (6 bases). CDR1 and CDR2 (germline): DFQATT, SNEGSKA (reference sequence). The length of the CDR3 is 16 residues. V was clipped by 3 bases and J by 0 bases, with 16 bases between them. The CDR3 DNA sequence: TGCAGTGCTAGTTTGCTAGCGAGTGGAAGCACAGATACGCAGTATTTT. Translating gives CSASLLASGSTDTQYF.

This clonotype was counted between two and nine times. The chain links TRBV5-5 to TRBJ1-2; no firm D call. Germline V CDR1 and CDR2: SGHKS, YYEKEE (reference sequence). The CDR3 runs 15 residues. Trimming took off 3 bases at V and 2 bases at J, with 14 bases between the two ends. The CDR3 DNA follows: TGTGCCAGCAGCTATCCCTCGTCGGGGAACTATGGCTACACCTTC. This codes for CASSYPSSGNYGYTF. Variable domain in full (rest from reference TRBV5-5 and TRBJ1-2): DAGVTQSPTHLIKTRGQQVTLRCSPISGHKSVSWYQQVLGQGPQFIFQYYEKEERGRGNFPDRFSARQFPNYSSELNVNALLLGDSALYLCASSYPSSGNYGYTFGSGTRLTVV.

A few counts support this clonotype. The chain recombines TRBV7-2 with TRBJ2-7; possibly TRBD2 for D (7 bases). Looked up from germline, CDR1 is SGHTA and CDR2 is FQGNSA. Trimming removed 4 bases from V and 0 bases from J, with 13 bases in between. The CDR3 covers 15 residues. CDR3 loop: CASSSAGGRSYEQYF. Written as DNA, the CDR3 is TGTGCCAGCAGCTCCGCCGGGGGGCGCTCCTACGAGCAGTACTTC.

This clonotype was recorded a few times. The chain uses TRBV7-6 and TRBJ1-6; 7 nucleotides match TRBD1. The CDR3 has 18 residues. V was clipped by 2 bases and J by 7 bases; unmatched bases: 14. CDR1 is SGHVS and CDR2 is FNYEAQ in the germline V gene. The CDR3 region is CASSLSSFLGTENSPLHF. The CDR3 coding sequence is TGTGCCAGCAGCTTAAGTTCCTTCCTCGGGACAGAGAATTCACCCCTCCACTTT.

The V gene is TRBV27, the J gene TRBJ2-7; 8 nucleotides agree with TRBD2. Germline V CDR1 and CDR2: MNHEY, SMNVEV (reference sequence). The CDR3 is 15 residues long. The J segment lost 4 bases and the V segment lost 0 bases, leaving 5 bases of the junction unmatched. CDR3 sequence reads: CASSLSGLGWYEQYF. CDR3 DNA: TGTGCCAGCAGTTTATCGGGACTAGGGTGGTACGAGCAGTACTTC.